This T cell receptor (beta chain) was identified in a study of cytomegalovirus exposure and HLA in healthy donors. Overall study: Findings of an earlier analysis included some 120 million unique TCR beta sequences from 200 million or so T cells.

Donors had nominal health at sampling but likely had unrecorded immune exposures. Comment on this clone: What it binds is unknown.

The length of the CDR3 is 16 residues. The V gene's germline CDR1 is SGHTA and CDR2 FQGNSA. Deletions cut 6 bases from V and 0 bases from J, with 15 bases between. Study-wide points: Associated with cytomegalovirus, according to the listing, were some 150 TCR beta chains.

13 Jbeta primers and 60 Vbeta primers were used for the PCR. Measured with immunoSEQ multiplex PCR; TCRdb has only the in-frame clones, and not every one. The sample shows over 150,000 clones, around 80% of them seen only once. The chain uses TRBV7-2 and TRBJ1-3; D perhaps matches TRBD1 (5 bases). The sequence came from a man aged 18 to 30 in good health and CMV-seronegative. What was sequenced was PBMCs. CDR3 region: CASRPDSANSGNTIYF. DNA of the CDR3: TGTGCCAGCAGACCCGACAGCGCTAACTCTGGAAACACCATATATTTT.